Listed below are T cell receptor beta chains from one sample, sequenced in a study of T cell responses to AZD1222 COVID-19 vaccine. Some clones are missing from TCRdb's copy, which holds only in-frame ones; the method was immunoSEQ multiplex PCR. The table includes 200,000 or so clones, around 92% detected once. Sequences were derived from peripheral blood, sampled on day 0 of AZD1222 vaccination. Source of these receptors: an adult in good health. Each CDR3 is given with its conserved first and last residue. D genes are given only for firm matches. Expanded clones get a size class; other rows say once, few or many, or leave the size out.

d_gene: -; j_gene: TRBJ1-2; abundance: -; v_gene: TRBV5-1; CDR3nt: TGCGCCAGCAGCTTGGGGGGTGCCCTTGGCTACACCTTC; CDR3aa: CASSLGGALGYTF
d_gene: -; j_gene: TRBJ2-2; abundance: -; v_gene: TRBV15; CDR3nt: TGTGCCTCAACTGGGGACACCGGGGAGCTGTTTTTT; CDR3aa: CASTGDTGELFF
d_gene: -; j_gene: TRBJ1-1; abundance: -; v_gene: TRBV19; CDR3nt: TGTGCCAGTAGTACCCCGAGATCGAACACTGAAGCTTTCTTT; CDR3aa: CASSTPRSNTEAFF
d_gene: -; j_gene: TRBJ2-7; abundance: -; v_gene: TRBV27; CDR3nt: TGTGCCAGCAGTTTAAGGCCCGCGGGGAGGAACGAGCAGTACTTC; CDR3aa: CASSLRPAGRNEQYF
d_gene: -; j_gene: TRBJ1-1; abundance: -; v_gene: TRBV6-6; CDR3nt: TGTGCCAGCAGTTACACCACAGGTGCGTCCACTGAAGCTTTCTTT; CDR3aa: CASSYTTGASTEAFF
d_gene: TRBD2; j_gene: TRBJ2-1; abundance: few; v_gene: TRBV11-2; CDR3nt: TGTGCCAGCAGTTTAGGGGCTAGCGGGGGGAATGAGCAGTTCTTC; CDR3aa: CASSLGASGGNEQFF
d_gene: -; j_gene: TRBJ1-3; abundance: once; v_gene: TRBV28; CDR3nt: TGTGCCAGCAGGATCAGCGGAACTGGAAACACCATATATTTT; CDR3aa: CASRISGTGNTIYF
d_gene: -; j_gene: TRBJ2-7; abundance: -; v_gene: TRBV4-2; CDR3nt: TGTGCCAGCAGCCAAGACCCAGGGAGCTCCTACGAGCAGTACTTC; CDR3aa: CASSQDPGSSYEQYF
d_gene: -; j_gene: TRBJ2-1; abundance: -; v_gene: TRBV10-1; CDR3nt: TGCGCCAGCTCGGGGGCCAATGAGCAGTTCTTC; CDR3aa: CASSGANEQFF
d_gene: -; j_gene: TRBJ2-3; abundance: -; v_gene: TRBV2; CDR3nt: TGTGCCAGCAGTGAAGCGCTAATAGGCGGATGGGAGTATTTT; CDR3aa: CASSEALIGGWEYF
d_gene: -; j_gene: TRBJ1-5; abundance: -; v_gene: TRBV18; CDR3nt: TGTGCCAGCTCAACATTCGCCAATCAGCCCCAGCATTTT; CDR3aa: CASSTFANQPQHF
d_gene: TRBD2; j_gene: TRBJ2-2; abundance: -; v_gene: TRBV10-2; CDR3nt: TGCGCCAGCGAAGCCGAGCTAGCGGCTCCCGGGGAGCTGTTTTTT; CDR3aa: CASEAELAAPGELFF
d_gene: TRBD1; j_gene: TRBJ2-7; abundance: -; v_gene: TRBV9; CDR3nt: TGTGCCAGCAGCCTTGGGACAGGGGGTTACGAGCAGTACTTC; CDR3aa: CASSLGTGGYEQYF
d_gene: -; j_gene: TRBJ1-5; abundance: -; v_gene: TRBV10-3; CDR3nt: TGTGCCATCAGTGCGGACGGGAAGATCAATCAGCCCCAGCATTTT; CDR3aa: CAISADGKINQPQHF
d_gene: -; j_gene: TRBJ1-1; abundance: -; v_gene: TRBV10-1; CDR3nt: TGCGCTAAGCAGCGTCGGGTTTCGGAGCAAGCTTTCTTT; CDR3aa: CAKQRRVSEQAFF
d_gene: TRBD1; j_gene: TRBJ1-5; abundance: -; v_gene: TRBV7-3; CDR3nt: TGTGCCAGCAGCCCGTCCCGGGACAGGTTTCTGGGCAATCAGCCCCAGCATTTT; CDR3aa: CASSPSRDRFLGNQPQHF
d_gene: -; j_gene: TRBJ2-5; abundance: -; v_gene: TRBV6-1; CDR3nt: TGTGCCAGCAGTGAAGGAGGAGGAGAGACCCAGTACTTC; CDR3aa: CASSEGGGETQYF
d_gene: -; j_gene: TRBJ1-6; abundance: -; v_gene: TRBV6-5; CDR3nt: TGTGCCAGCAGTTGGCAGTCTAATTCACCCCTCCACTTT; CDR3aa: CASSWQSNSPLHF
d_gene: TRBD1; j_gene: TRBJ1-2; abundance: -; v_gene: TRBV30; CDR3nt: TGTGCCTGGAGTGCTTTCGAGGGGGCCTACTATGGCTACACCTTC; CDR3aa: CAWSAFEGAYYGYTF
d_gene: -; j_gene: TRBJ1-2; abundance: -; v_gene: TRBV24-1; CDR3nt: TGTGCCACCAGTGATTGGGGGACGCGCTTCTATGGCTACACCTTC; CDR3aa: CATSDWGTRFYGYTF
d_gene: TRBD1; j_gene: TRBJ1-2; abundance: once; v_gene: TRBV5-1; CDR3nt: TGCGCCAGCAGCTTGGAGGGTACAGGGGGCCCGGAACTATATGGCTACACCTTC; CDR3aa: CASSLEGTGGPELYGYTF
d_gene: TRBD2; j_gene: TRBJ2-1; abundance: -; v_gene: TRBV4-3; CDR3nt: TGCGCCAGCAGCCAAGGGACTAGCGGGAGGGCCTACAATGAGCAGTTCTTC; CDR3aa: CASSQGTSGRAYNEQFF
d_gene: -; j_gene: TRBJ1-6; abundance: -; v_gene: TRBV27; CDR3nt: TGTGCCAGCAGTTCGCCAACCAGGGTTGGGAATTCACCCCTCCACTTT; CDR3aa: CASSSPTRVGNSPLHF
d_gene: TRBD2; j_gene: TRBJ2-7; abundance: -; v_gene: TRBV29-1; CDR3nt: TGCAGCGTTGAACAGGGACTAGCGGGACCCTACGAGCAGTACTTC; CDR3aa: CSVEQGLAGPYEQYF
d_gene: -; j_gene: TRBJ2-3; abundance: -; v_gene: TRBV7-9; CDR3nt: TGTGCCAGCAGCTTTGGTGGCGGCACAGATACGCAGTATTTT; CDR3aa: CASSFGGGTDTQYF
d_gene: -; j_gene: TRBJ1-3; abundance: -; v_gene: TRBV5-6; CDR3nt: TGTGCCAGCAGCTTGGGTAGTGGAAACACCATATATTTT; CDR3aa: CASSLGSGNTIYF
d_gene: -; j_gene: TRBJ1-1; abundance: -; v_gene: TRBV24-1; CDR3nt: TGTGCCACCAGTGATTTGCAGGGCAGAGGGACTGAAGCTTTCTTT; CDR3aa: CATSDLQGRGTEAFF
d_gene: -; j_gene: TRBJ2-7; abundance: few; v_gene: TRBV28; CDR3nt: TGTGCCAGCAGCGGGCTAGGGTACGAGCAGTACTTC; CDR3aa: CASSGLGYEQYF
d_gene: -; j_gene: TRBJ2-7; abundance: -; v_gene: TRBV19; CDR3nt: TGTGCCAGTAGTATAGTGGGGCGGACCTACGAGCAGTACTTC; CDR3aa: CASSIVGRTYEQYF
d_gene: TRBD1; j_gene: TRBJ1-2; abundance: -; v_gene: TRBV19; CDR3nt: TGTGCCAGTAGTGTGAACAGGGGACCAACCTATGGCTACACCTTC; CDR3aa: CASSVNRGPTYGYTF
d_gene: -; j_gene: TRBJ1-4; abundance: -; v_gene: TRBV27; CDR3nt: TGTGCCAGCAGCCTGACAGAAGCTGTCGAAAAACTGTTTTTT; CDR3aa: CASSLTEAVEKLFF
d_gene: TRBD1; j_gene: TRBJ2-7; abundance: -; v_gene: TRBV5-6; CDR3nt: TGTGCCAGCAGCACGCCCGGGACAGGGCGAGGGGAGCAGTACTTC; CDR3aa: CASSTPGTGRGEQYF
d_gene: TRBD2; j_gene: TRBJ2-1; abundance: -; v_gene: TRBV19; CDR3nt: TGTGCCAGTATCCCAGGGGCGGGAGGGCCCTGGGAGCAGTTCTTC; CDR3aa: CASIPGAGGPWEQFF
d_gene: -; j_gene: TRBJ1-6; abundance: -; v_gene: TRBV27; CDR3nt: TGTGCCAGCAGTAAACAGGGTCGGGCACCCCTCCACTTT; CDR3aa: CASSKQGRAPLHF
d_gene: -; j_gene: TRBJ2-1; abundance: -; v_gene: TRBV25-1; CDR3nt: TGTGCCAGCAGTGAGGGACTCTCTTACAATGAGCAGTTCTTC; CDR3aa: CASSEGLSYNEQFF
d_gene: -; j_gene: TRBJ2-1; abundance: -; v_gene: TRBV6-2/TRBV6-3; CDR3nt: TGTGCCAGCAGTATCGGACGTTTACGGGATGAGCAGTTCTTC; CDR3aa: CASSIGRLRDEQFF
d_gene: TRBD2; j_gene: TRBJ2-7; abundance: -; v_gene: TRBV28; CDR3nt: TGTGCCAGCAGTCCCCCGGGGCTAGCGGGCTCCTACGAGCAGTACTTC; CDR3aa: CASSPPGLAGSYEQYF
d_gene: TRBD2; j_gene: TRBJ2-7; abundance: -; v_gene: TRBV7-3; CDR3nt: TGTGCCAGCAGCTCCTCCGGGACTAGCGCCCACGAGCAGTACTTC; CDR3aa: CASSSSGTSAHEQYF
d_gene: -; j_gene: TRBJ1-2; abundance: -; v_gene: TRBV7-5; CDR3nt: TGTGCCAGAAGCTTAGGGGCTGACAGGGGGGACGGCTACACCTTC; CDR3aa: CARSLGADRGDGYTF
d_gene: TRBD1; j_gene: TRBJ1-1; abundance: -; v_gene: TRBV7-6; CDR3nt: TGTGCCAGCAGCTCCGGGACAGGCGCGAACACTGAAGCTTTCTTT; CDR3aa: CASSSGTGANTEAFF
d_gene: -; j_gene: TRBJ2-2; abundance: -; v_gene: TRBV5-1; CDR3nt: TGCGCCAGCAGCTTAACAGGACACCTGAACACCGGGGAGCTGTTTTTT; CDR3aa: CASSLTGHLNTGELFF
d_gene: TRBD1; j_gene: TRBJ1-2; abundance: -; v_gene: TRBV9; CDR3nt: TGTGCCAGCAGCGTTACGACAGGGGCTCATGGCTACACCTTC; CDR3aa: CASSVTTGAHGYTF
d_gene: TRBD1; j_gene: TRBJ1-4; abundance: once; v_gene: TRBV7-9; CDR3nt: TGTGCCAGCAGCCCTACAGGGGCTATTAATGAAAAACTGTTTTTT; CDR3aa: CASSPTGAINEKLFF
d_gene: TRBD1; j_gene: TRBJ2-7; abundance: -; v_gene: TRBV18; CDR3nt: TGTGCCAGCTCACCACTCCGGGACAGGGGGGGCGAGCAGTACTTC; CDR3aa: CASSPLRDRGGEQYF
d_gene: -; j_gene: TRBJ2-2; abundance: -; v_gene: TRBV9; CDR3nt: TGTGCCAGCAGCGTAGAAGTGGGAGCCTCGAACACCGGGGAGCTGTTTTTT; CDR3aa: CASSVEVGASNTGELFF
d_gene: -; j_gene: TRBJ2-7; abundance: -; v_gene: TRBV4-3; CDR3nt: TGCGCCAGCAGCCGGGAGCTCTCCTACGAGCAGTACTTC; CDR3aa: CASSRELSYEQYF
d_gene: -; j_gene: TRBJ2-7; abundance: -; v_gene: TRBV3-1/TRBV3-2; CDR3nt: TGTGCCAGCAGCCCCAGGACTCTCCCTCTGCACGAGCAGTACTTC; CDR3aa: CASSPRTLPLHEQYF
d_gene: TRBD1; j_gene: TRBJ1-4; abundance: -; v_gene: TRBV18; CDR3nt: TGTGCCAGCTCCCCAGGGGGCAATAATGAAAAACTGTTTTTT; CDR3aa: CASSPGGNNEKLFF
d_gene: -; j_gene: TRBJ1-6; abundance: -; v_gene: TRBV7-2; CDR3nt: TGTGCCAGCAGCTTAGTGGCAGGCCGCAACGGCCTCCACTTT; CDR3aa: CASSLVAGRNGLHF
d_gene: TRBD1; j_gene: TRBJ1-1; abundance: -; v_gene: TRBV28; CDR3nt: TGTGCCAGCAGTTCAGACAGGGGGCCGAACACTGAAGCTTTCTTT; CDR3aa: CASSSDRGPNTEAFF
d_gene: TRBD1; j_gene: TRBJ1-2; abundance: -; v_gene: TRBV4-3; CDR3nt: TGCGCCAGCAGCCAAGGGGGCCCCGGGACAGCAGATGGCTACACCTTC; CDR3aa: CASSQGGPGTADGYTF
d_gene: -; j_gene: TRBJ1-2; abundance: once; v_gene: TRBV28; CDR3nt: TGTGCCAGCAGGCCCCAGGGGCCTAACTATGGCTACACCTTC; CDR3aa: CASRPQGPNYGYTF